This T cell receptor beta chain was identified in a study of early stage breast cancer tumors. About the research overall: Most invasive tumors, about 75% of the 16, were ER+/PR+/HER2-.

Produced via immunoSEQ multiplex PCR; TCRdb's table is partial and in-frame only. The data hold some 58,000 clones, with 60% to 85% observed a single time. The CDR3 has 11 residues. The germline V gene encodes CDR1 DFQATT and CDR2 SNEGSKA (reference sequence). Trimming stripped 0 bases from V and 6 bases from J, with 6 bases between. Sample: blood. This TCR came from a person younger than 45 with breast cancer. The rearrangement uses TRBV20-1 and TRBJ2-7; perhaps TRBD2 as D (5 bases). CDR3 protein: CSARDEGEQYF. CDR3 coding DNA: TGCAGTGCTAGAGATGAGGGCGAGCAGTACTTC.